This entry describes one T cell receptor beta chain. Authors' analysis steps: Quantification of nucleated cells was approximated via reference gene primer amplification. The protocol was immunoSEQ multiplex PCR, while the TCRdb copy is restricted to in-frame clones and leaves out a portion. V and J calls and clone size are copied from that table; D and trimming were computed from the DNA. The table has about 320,000 clones, 85% seen once. This entry comes from a study of blood T cell repertoires in COVID-19. Study context: Acute and convalescent COVID-19 samples came from the United States, Italy and Spain. Sources were T cells, B-cell-depleted T cells, or PBMCs; the material itself was cDNA or gDNA.

Germline V gene data show CDR1 as MGHRA and CDR2 as YSYEKL. This CDR3 is built from 14 residues. Germline trimming cut 6 bases from V and 1 base from J; bases unmatched to any gene: 5. The sequenced sample was peripheral blood. The genes are TRBV4-1 and TRBJ1-1; 7 nucleotides match TRBD1. The receptor was isolated from a human donor in a cohort sampled during active COVID-19. The CDR3 loop reads CASRGGSKNTEAFF. CDR3 DNA: TGCGCCAGCAGAGGGGGCTCGAAGAACACTGAAGCTTTCTTT.